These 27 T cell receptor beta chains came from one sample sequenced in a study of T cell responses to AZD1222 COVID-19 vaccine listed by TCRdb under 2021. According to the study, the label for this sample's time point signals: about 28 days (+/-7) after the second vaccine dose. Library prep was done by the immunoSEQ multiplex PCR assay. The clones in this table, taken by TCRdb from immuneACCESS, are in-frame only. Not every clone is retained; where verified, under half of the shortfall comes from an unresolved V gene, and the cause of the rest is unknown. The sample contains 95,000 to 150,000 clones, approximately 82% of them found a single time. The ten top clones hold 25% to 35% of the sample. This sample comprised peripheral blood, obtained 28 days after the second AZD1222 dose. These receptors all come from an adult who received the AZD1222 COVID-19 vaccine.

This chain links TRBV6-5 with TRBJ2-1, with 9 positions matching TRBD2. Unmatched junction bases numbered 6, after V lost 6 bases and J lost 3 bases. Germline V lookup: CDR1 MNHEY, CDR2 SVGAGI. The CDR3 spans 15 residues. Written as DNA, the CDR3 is TGTGCCAGCAGACGCGGGGGGGCATACTACAATGAGCAGTTCTTC. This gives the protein CASRRGGAYYNEQFF.

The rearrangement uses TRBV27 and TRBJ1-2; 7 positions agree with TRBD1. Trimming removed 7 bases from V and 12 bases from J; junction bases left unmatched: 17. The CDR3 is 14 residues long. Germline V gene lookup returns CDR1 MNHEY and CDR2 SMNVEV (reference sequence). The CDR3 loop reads CASTSLTSGGVNTF. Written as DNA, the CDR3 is TGTGCCAGCACCTCGCTCACCTCAGGGGGTGTTAACACCTTC.

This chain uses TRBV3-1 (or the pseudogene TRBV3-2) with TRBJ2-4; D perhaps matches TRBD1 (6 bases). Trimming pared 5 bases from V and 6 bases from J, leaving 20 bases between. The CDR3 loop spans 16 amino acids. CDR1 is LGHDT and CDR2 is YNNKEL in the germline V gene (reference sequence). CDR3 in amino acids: CASSLTGWGARNIQYF. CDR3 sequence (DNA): TGTGCCAGCAGCTTAACAGGGTGGGGAGCTCGAAACATTCAGTACTTC.

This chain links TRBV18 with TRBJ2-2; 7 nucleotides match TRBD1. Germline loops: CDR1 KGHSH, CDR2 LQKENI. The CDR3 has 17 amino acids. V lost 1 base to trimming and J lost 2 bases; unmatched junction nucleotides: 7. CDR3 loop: CASSPQQGRQNTGELFF. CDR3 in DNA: TGTGCCAGCTCACCACAACAGGGGCGACAAAACACCGGGGAGCTGTTTTTT. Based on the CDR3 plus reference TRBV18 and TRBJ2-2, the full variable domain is NAGVMQNPRHLVRRRGQEARLRCSPMKGHSHVYWYRQLPEEGLKFMVYLQKENIIDESGMPKERFSAEFPKEGPSILRIQQVVRGDSAAYFCASSPQQGRQNTGELFFGEGSRLTVL.

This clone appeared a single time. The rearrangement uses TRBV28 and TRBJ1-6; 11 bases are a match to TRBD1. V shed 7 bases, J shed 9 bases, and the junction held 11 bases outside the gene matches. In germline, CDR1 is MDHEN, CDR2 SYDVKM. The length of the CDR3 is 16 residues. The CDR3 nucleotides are TGTGCCAGCACCGTCCCCCCGGGACAGGGGGTTTCACCCCTCCACTTT. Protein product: CASTVPPGQGVSPLHF. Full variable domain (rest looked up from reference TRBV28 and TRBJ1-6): DVKVTQSSRYLVKRTGEKVFLECVQDMDHENMFWYRQDPGLGLRLIYFSYDVKMKEKGDIPEGYSVSREKKERFSLILESASTNQTSMYLCASTVPPGQGVSPLHFGNGTRLTVT.

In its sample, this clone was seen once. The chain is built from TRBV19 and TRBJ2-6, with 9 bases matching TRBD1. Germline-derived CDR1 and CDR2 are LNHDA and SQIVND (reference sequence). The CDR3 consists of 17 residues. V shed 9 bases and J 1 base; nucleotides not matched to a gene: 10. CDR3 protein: CASQQGAGRSGANVLTF. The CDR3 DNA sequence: TGTGCCAGCCAACAGGGGGCAGGAAGATCTGGGGCCAACGTCCTGACTTTC.

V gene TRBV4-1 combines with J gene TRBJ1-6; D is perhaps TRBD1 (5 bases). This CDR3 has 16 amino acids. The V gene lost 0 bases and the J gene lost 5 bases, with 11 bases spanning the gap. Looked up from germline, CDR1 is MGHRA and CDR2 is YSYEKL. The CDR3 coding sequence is TGCGCCAGCAGCCAAGATCGGGCAGGGAATAATTCACCCCTCCACTTT. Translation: CASSQDRAGNNSPLHF.

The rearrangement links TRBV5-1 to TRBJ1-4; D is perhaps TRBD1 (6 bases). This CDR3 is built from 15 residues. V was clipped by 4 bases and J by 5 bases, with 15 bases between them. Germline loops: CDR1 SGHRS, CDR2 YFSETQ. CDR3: CASSTGTTPNEKLFF. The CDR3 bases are TGCGCCAGCAGCACAGGGACGACGCCAAATGAAAAACTGTTTTTT.

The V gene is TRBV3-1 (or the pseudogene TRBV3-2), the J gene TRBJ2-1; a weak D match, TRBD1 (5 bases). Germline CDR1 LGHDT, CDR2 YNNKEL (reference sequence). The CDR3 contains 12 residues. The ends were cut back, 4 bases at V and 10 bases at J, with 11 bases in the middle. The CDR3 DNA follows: TGTGCCAGCAGCCGCAGGGTGCGAGAGCAGTTCTTC. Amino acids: CASSRRVREQFF.

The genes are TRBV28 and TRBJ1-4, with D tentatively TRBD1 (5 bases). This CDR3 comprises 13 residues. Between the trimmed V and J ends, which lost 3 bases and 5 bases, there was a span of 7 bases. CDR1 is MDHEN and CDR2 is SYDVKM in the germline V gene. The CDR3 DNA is TGTGCCAGCAGTTTGGGGCAGAATGAAAAACTGTTTTTT. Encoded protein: CASSLGQNEKLFF.

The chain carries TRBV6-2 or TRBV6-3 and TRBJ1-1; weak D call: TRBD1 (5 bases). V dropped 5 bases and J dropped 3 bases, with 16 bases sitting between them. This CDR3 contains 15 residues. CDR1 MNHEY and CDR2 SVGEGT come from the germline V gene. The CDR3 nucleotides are TGTGCCAGCAGTGACCTGGGGCGTAGGGACACTGAAGCTTTCTTT. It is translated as CASSDLGRRDTEAFF.

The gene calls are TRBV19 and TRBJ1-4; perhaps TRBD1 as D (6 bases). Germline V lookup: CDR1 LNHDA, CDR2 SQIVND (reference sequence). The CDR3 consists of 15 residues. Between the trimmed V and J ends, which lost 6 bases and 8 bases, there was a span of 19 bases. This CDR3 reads CASRPLGGVGEKLFF. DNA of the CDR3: TGTGCCAGTAGACCCCTAGGGGGGGTCGGCGAAAAACTGTTTTTT.

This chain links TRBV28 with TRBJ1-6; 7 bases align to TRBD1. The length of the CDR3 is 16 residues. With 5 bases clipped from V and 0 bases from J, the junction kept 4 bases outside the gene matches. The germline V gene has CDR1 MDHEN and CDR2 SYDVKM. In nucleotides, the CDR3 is TGTGCCAGCAGTGATACAGGGGACTCCTATAATTCACCCCTCCACTTT. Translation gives CASSDTGDSYNSPLHF.

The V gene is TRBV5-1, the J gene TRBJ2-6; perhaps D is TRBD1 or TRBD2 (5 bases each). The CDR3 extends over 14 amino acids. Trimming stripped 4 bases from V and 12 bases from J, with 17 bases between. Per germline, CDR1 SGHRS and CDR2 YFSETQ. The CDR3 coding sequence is TGCGCCAGCAGCCCGGGTGGGGGAGCTAGCGTCCTGACTTTC. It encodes CASSPGGGASVLTF.

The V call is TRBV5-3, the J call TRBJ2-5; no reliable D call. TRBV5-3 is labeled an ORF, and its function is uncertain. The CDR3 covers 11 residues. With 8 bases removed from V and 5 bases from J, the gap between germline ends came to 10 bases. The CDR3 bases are TGTGCCAGTACTTACCTTGAGACCCAGTACTTC. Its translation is CASTYLETQYF.

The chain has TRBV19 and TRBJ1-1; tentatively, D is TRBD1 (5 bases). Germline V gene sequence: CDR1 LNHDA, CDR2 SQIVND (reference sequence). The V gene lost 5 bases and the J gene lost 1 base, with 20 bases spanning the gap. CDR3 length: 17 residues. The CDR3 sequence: CASSARWQGSWNTEAFF. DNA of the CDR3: TGTGCCAGTAGTGCGAGGTGGCAGGGATCATGGAACACTGAAGCTTTCTTT.

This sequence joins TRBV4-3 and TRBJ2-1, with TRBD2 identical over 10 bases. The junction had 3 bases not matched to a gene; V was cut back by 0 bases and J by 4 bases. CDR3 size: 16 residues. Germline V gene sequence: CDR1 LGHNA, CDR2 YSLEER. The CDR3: CASSQDTSGKYNEQFF. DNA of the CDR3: TGCGCCAGCAGCCAAGATACTAGCGGGAAATACAATGAGCAGTTCTTC.

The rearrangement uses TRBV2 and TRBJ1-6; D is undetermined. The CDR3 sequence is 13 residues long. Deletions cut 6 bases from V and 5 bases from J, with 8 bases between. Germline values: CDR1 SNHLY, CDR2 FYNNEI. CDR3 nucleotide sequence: TGTGCCAGCAGGCAGCTAGATAATTCACCCCTCCACTTT. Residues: CASRQLDNSPLHF.

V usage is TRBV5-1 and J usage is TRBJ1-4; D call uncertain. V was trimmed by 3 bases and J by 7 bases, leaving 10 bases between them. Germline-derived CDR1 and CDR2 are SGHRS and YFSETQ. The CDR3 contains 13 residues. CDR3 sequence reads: CASSWGEGEKLFF. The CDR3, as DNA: TGCGCCAGCAGCTGGGGAGAGGGTGAAAAACTGTTTTTT.

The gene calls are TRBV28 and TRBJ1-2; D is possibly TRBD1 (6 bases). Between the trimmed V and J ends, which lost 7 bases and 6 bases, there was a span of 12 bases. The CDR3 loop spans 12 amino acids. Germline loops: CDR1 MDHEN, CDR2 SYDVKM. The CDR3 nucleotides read TGTGCCAGCACCGCCGCAGGGGATGGCTACACCTTC. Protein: CASTAAGDGYTF.

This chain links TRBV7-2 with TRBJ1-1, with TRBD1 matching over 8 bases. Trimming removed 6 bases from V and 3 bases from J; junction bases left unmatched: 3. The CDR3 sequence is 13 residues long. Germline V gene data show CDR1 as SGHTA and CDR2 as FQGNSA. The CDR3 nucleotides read TGTGCCAGCAGATTACAGGGGGACACTGAAGCTTTCTTT. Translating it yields CASRLQGDTEAFF.

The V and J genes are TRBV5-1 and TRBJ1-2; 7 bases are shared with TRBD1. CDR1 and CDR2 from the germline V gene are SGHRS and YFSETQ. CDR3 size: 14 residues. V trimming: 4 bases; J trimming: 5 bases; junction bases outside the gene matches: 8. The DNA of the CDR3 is TGCGCCAGCAGCCCGGATAGGGGACAGTATGGCTACACCTTC. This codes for CASSPDRGQYGYTF.

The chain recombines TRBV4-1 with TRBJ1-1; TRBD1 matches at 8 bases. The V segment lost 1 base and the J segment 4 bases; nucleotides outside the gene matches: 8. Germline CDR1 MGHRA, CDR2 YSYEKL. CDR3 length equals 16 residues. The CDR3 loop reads CASSQVLQTGGTEAFF. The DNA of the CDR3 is TGCGCCAGCAGCCAAGTACTCCAAACAGGGGGCACTGAAGCTTTCTTT.

The CDR3 DNA reads TGCGCCAGCAGCTTGGAAGGGACAGTCACTGAAGCTTTCTTT. Translation: CASSLEGTVTEAFF. The chain employs TRBV5-1 and TRBJ1-1; 7 bases are a match to TRBD1. CDR3 length: 14 amino acids. The germline gives CDR1 SGHRS, CDR2 YFSETQ. The ends lost 0 bases at V and 4 bases at J; junction bases unmatched: 3.

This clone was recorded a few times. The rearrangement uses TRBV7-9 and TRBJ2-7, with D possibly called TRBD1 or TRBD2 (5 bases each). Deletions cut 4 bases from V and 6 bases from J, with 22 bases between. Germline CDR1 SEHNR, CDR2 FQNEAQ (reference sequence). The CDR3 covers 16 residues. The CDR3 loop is CASSSPQGGGPIEQYF. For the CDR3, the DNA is TGTGCCAGCAGCTCGCCGCAGGGTGGGGGTCCCATCGAGCAGTACTTC.

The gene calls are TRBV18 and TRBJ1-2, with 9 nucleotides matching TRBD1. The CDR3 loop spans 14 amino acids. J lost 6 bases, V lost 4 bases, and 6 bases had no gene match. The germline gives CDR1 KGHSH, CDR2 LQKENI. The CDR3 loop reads CASSRDRVGDGYTF. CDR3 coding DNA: TGTGCCAGCTCACGGGACAGGGTAGGGGATGGCTACACCTTC.

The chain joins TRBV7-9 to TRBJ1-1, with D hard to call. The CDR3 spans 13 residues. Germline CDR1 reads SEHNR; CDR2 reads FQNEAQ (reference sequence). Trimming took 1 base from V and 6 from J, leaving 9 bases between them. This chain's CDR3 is CASSLGPAAEAFF. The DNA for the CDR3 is TGTGCCAGCAGCTTAGGTCCTGCCGCTGAAGCTTTCTTT.